This TCR beta chain was found in a study of shared clonotypes between healthy human individuals. Turning to the study itself: Researchers assigned three CD4 naive, three CD4 memory, two CD8 naive and one CD8 memory plate to each donor. Study-level points and caveats: Generally, naive subsets came out with larger estimated richness than memory subsets.

A note on this clone: Its matching antigen is unknown.

Tens of thousands of T cell genomes, or about 190 ng DNA, went into the sorted-subset replicate PCRs. Sequenced by immunoSEQ multiplex PCR; TCRdb stores in-frame clones only, minus some. The profile shows about 1.4 million clones, around 97% of them singletons. V lost 7 bases and J 6 bases, leaving 19 bases between the germline ends. This CDR3 has 15 amino acids. Germline CDR1 reads LNHDA; CDR2 reads SQIVND (reference sequence). There were no recent acute infections or vaccinations among the donors, who were healthy HIV-negative adults. Specimen: naive CD4+ T cells sorted from blood. Specified subset: CD45RA+ positively selected. The chain joins TRBV19 to TRBJ2-1; TRBD1 might be the D (5 bases). The sequence was collected from a man in his thirties or forties in good health. CDR3 sequence: CASTDWQGIRNEQFF. Here the CDR3 DNA reads TGTGCCAGTACTGATTGGCAGGGAATACGCAATGAGCAGTTCTTC.